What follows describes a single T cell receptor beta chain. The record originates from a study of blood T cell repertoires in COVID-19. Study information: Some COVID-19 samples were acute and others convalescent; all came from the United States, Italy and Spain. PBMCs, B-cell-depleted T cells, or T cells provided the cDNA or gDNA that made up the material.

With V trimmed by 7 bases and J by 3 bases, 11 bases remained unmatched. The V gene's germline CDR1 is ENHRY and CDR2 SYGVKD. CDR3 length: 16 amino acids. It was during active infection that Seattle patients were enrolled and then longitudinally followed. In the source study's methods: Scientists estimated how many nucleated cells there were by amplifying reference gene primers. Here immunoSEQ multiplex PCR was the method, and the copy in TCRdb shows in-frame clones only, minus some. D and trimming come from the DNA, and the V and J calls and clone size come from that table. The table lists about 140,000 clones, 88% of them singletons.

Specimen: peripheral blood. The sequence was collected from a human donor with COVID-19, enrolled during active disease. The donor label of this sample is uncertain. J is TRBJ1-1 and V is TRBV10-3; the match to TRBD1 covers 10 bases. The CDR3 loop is CAITTGGAVGDTEAFF. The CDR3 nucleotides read TGTGCCATCACGACAGGGGGCGCCGTGGGGGACACTGAAGCTTTCTTT.